What follows are 17 T cell receptor beta chains derived from one specimen sequenced in a study of cytomegalovirus exposure and HLA in healthy donors. With 60 Vbeta and 13 Jbeta primers, the PCR was carried out. The data were produced by immunoSEQ multiplex PCR, yet TCRdb's version contains in-frame clones alone and is incomplete. This repertoire shows about 150,000 clones, roughly 80% found once; its top ten account for about 2.4%. The sample was PBMCs. Every receptor here comes from a male donor in good health and CMV-seronegative.

The chain combines TRBV7-3 with TRBJ2-5; D unresolved. With 4 bases removed from V and 0 bases from J, the gap between germline ends came to 6 bases. Germline lookup yields CDR1 SGHTA and CDR2 FQGTGA. This CDR3 comprises 13 residues. The CDR3 is CASSSGYQETQYF. CDR3 coding DNA: TGTGCCAGCAGCTCAGGATACCAAGAGACCCAGTACTTC.

V gene TRBV2 combines with J gene TRBJ2-3; maybe TRBD2 (6 bases). Trimming pared 6 bases from V and 9 bases from J, leaving 25 bases between. Germline V gene sequence: CDR1 SNHLY, CDR2 FYNNEI. This CDR3 has 16 amino acids. The CDR3 is CASSETSPPAFQTQYF. Here the CDR3 DNA reads TGTGCCAGCAGCGAAACTAGCCCTCCCGCTTTCCAAACGCAGTATTTT.

In this sample, this clone turned up a few times. V is TRBV5-6 and J is TRBJ1-1, with TRBD1 as a possible D gene (5 bases). Trimming took off 5 bases at V and 3 bases at J, with 14 bases between the two ends. The germline V gene encodes CDR1 SGHDT and CDR2 YYEEEE. The CDR3 totals 14 residues. CDR3: CASSGGGSDTEAFF. CDR3 DNA sequence: TGTGCCAGCAGTGGCGGGGGTTCGGACACTGAAGCTTTCTTT.

The J gene is TRBJ2-7, the V gene TRBV7-3; TRBD2 might be the D (6 bases). From germline, CDR1 is SGHTA and CDR2 FQGTGA. Between the trimmed V and J ends, which lost 5 bases and 1 base, there was a span of 15 bases. The CDR3 length is 15 residues. CDR3 nucleotides: TGTGCCAGCAGCCCCGACGGTAGCGGTTCCTACGAGCAGTACTTC. This encodes CASSPDGSGSYEQYF.

CDR3 loop: CSVAGRYTDTQYF. CDR3 bases: TGCAGCGTGGCAGGCCGCTACACAGATACGCAGTATTTT. The chain is built from TRBV29-1 and TRBJ2-3; D call uncertain. Trimming took off 6 bases at V and 2 bases at J, with 12 bases between the two ends. The germline CDR1 and CDR2 sequences are SQVTM and ANQGSEA. CDR3 length: 13 amino acids.

The chain links TRBV7-3 to TRBJ2-5; 14 bases align to TRBD2. V shed 0 bases and J 7 bases; nucleotides not matched to a gene: 4. The CDR3 is 16 residues long. Germline CDR1 reads SGHTA; CDR2 reads FQGTGA. In DNA, the CDR3 is TGTGCCAGCAGCTTAACGGGACTAGCGGGGGCCGGGACCCAGTACTTC. This gives the protein CASSLTGLAGAGTQYF.

This chain links TRBV7-3 with TRBJ2-6; D possibly corresponds to TRBD2 (6 bases). The CDR3 sequence is 17 residues long. Trimming pared 2 bases from V and 3 bases from J, leaving 14 bases between. CDR1 and CDR2 (germline): SGHTA, FQGTGA. The CDR3 nucleotides read TGTGCCAGCAGCTTAGAACGGAGGGATTATGGGGCCAACGTCCTGACTTTC. Amino acid sequence: CASSLERRDYGANVLTF. Using reference TRBV7-3 and TRBJ2-6 for the parts outside the CDR3, the full variable domain is GAGVSQTPSNKVTEKGKYVELRCDPISGHTALYWYRQSLGQGPEFLIYFQGTGAADDSGLPNDRFFAVRPEGSVSTLKIQRTERGDSAVYLCASSLERRDYGANVLTFGAGSRLTVL.

This chain links TRBV27 with TRBJ1-2, with a weak D call TRBD1 (5 bases). CDR1 and CDR2 (germline): MNHEY, SMNVEV (reference sequence). V was clipped by 0 bases and J by 6 bases, with 11 bases between them. CDR3 size: 14 residues. This CDR3 reads CASSLSGGRDGYTF. The CDR3 coding sequence is TGTGCCAGCAGTTTATCGGGGGGGAGGGATGGCTACACCTTC.

In the case of this clone: This specimen includes other DNA sequences encoding the same CDR3. The rearrangement links TRBV5-4 to TRBJ2-1; D is ambiguous. With 0 bases removed from V and 8 bases from J, the gap between germline ends came to 9 bases. CDR3 length equals 13 residues. Germline CDR1 reads SGHNT; CDR2 reads YYREEE (reference sequence). This CDR3 reads CASSLDSRYEQFF. CDR3 in DNA: TGTGCCAGCAGCTTGGACAGCAGATATGAGCAGTTCTTC.

This clone appeared a few times. V usage is TRBV28 and J usage is TRBJ2-3; perhaps TRBD2 as D (5 bases). The germline V gene has CDR1 MDHEN and CDR2 SYDVKM. The CDR3 runs to 17 residues. Trimming cost V 6 bases and J 0 bases, with 19 bases left between them. The CDR3 region is CASSRMGSAFSTDTQYF. The CDR3 bases are TGTGCCAGCAGCCGCATGGGGAGCGCCTTTAGCACAGATACGCAGTATTTT. Combining the CDR3 with reference TRBV28 and TRBJ2-3 gives the whole variable domain DVKVTQSSRYLVKRTGEKVFLECVQDMDHENMFWYRQDPGLGLRLIYFSYDVKMKEKGDIPEGYSVSREKKERFSLILESASTNQTSMYLCASSRMGSAFSTDTQYFGPGTRLTVL.

The rearrangement uses TRBV9 and TRBJ2-1, with TRBD2 matching over 8 bases. Germline assignment: CDR1 SGDLS and CDR2 YYNGEE. J gave up 5 bases and V 0 bases, and 4 bases lay outside the gene matches. This CDR3 spans 15 amino acids. DNA of the CDR3: TGTGCCAGCAGCGTAGGACTAGCGATAGACAATGAGCAGTTCTTC. This encodes CASSVGLAIDNEQFF. The full variable domain, its missing parts supplied by reference TRBV9 and TRBJ2-1, is DSGVTQTPKHLITATGQRVTLRCSPRSGDLSVYWYQQSLDQGLQFLIQYYNGEERAKGNILERFSAQQFPDLHSELNLSSLELGDSALYFCASSVGLAIDNEQFFGPGTRLTVL.

As for this clone: At the DNA level, this CDR3 is encoded by other sequences in the same sample as well. The chain carries TRBV18 and TRBJ1-5; D perhaps matches TRBD1 (6 bases). The V and J ends lost 3 bases and 4 bases respectively, with 10 bases between them. In germline, CDR1 is KGHSH, CDR2 LQKENI. The CDR3 contains 14 residues. CDR3 sequence (DNA): TGTGCCAGCTCACCCGGGCAGGGGAATCAGCCCCAGCATTTT. Translated, it gives CASSPGQGNQPQHF.

V is TRBV10-3 and J is TRBJ2-1; the match to TRBD2 covers 8 bases. Germline CDR1 is ENHRY and CDR2 is SYGVKD. There are 16 residues in the CDR3. V was pared by 2 bases and J by 1 base, with 4 bases of the junction left unmatched. The CDR3 here is CAISETSGRSYNEQFF. For the CDR3, the DNA is TGTGCCATCAGTGAGACTAGCGGCAGGTCCTACAATGAGCAGTTCTTC.

The gene calls are TRBV2 and TRBJ2-7, with a weak D call TRBD1 (6 bases). CDR3 length: 16 residues. Germline CDR1 and CDR2: SNHLY and FYNNEI. The V end lost 6 bases, the J end lost 0 bases, and 18 bases lay between the germline ends. The CDR3 reads CASRVTGLPSSYEQYF. In DNA form, the CDR3 reads TGTGCCAGCAGAGTCACAGGGTTACCAAGCTCCTACGAGCAGTACTTC.

The V and J genes are TRBV7-9 and TRBJ2-6; no clear D gene. This CDR3 is built from 14 residues. The germline CDR1 and CDR2 sequences are SEHNR and FQNEAQ (reference sequence). The V and J ends lost 4 bases and 2 bases respectively, with 6 bases between them. The CDR3 nucleotides are TGTGCCAGCAGCTATCAGACTGGGGCCAACGTCCTGACTTTC. It specifies CASSYQTGANVLTF.

This chain joins TRBV27 and TRBJ2-3; a possible D gene is TRBD1 (5 bases). The V gene's germline CDR1 is MNHEY and CDR2 SMNVEV (reference sequence). The CDR3 sequence is 14 residues long. The ends were cut back, 2 bases at V and 6 bases at J, with 12 bases in the middle. CDR3 sequence (DNA): TGTGCCAGCAGTTTAGACAGAACTCGGGATACGCAGTATTTT. Its translation is CASSLDRTRDTQYF.

The V call is TRBV7-2, the J call TRBJ2-4; TRBD2 matches at 13 bases. Germline assignment: CDR1 SGHTA and CDR2 FQGNSA. This CDR3 is 18 amino acids long. The V gene end was trimmed by 6 bases and the J gene end by 0 bases; junction bases not matched to a gene: 8. CDR3 nucleotide sequence: TGTGCCAGCAGTCTAGGGGGACTAGCGGGGCTAGCCAAAAACATTCAGTACTTC. Translated, it gives CASSLGGLAGLAKNIQYF.